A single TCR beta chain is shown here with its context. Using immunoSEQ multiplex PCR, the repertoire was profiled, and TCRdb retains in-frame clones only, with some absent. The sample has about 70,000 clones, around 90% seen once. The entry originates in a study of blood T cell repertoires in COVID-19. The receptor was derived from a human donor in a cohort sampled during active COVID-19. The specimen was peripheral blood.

The CDR3 nucleotides read TGTGCCAGCAGCCTCATAGACGAGCAGTACTTC. Its protein is CASSLIDEQYF. This chain links TRBV7-8 with TRBJ2-7; D is uncertain. Germline CDR1 reads SGHVS; CDR2 reads FQNEAQ. V was clipped by 5 bases and J by 5 bases, with 7 bases between them. CDR3 length equals 11 residues.